The 15 T cell receptor beta chains below were found in one sample sequenced in a study of cytomegalovirus exposure and HLA in healthy donors. The PCR used 60 Vbeta and 13 Jbeta primers. Profiling relied on immunoSEQ multiplex PCR, and the TCRdb table lists in-frame clones only, not all of them. This sample has about 160,000 clones, with roughly 84% found just once. The specimen sequenced was PBMCs. The source of these receptors is a man aged 18 to 29 in good health and CMV-seropositive.

Worth noting for this clone: At one end the junction does not follow the germline gene, possibly because of a read error. V gene TRBV27 combines with J gene TRBJ1-2, with a possible D match to TRBD1 (6 bases). The germline V gene has CDR1 MNHEY and CDR2 SMNVEV (reference sequence). The CDR3 has 20 amino acids. CDR3 DNA sequence: TGTGTCAGCAGTCCCACAGGGTTCTCGAGTAGGAGCCTTAGCAACTATGGCTACACCTTC. Its protein product is CVSSPTGFSSRSLSNYGYTF.

The chain uses TRBV27 and TRBJ2-1; no reliable D call. The germline V gene encodes CDR1 MNHEY and CDR2 SMNVEV (reference sequence). The V end was cut by 4 bases, the J end by 10 bases, with 8 bases between. CDR3 length equals 11 residues. The CDR3 nucleotides read TGTGCCAGCAGTTCCCCGAGGGAGCAGTTCTTC. It yields the protein CASSSPREQFF.

A single count supports this clone. The chain couples TRBV7-2 to TRBJ2-6, with D perhaps matching TRBD2 (5 bases). The CDR3 runs to 16 residues. V lost 4 bases and J 4 bases, leaving 14 bases between the germline ends. Germline V gene sequence: CDR1 SGHTA, CDR2 FQGNSA. The CDR3 sequence is CASSSVSPGGANVLTF. CDR3 coding DNA: TGTGCCAGCAGCTCCGTGAGCCCGGGGGGGGCCAACGTCCTGACTTTC.

V is TRBV7-8 and J is TRBJ2-3, with 7 bases aligning to TRBD1. In germline, CDR1 is SGHVS, CDR2 FQNEAQ. CDR3 length: 19 residues. V lost 2 bases and J lost 2; bases outside the gene matches: 16. DNA for the CDR3: TGTGCCAGCAGCTTACGACCACAGGGGCAACCGTGGTACACAGATACGCAGTATTTT. This encodes CASSLRPQGQPWYTDTQYF.

The chain recombines TRBV5-1 with TRBJ2-5, with 10 bases fitting TRBD1. V lost 4 bases to trimming and J lost 4 bases; unmatched junction nucleotides: 4. Germline V CDR1 and CDR2: SGHRS, YFSETQ. This CDR3 has 14 amino acids. The CDR3 loop reads CASSRDRGGETQYF. The DNA of the CDR3 is TGCGCCAGCAGCAGGGACAGGGGAGGAGAGACCCAGTACTTC.

About this clone: Other DNA sequences in the sample encode the same CDR3. This chain uses TRBV14 with TRBJ1-1; D is uncertain. Trimming removed 1 base from V and 5 bases from J, with 8 bases in between. Germline CDR1 is SGHDN and CDR2 is FVKESK. CDR3 length: 13 amino acids. CDR3 bases: TGTGCCAGCAGCCAAGGATTACTGACTGAAGCTTTCTTT. This encodes CASSQGLLTEAFF.

This clone was counted only a few times. This rearrangement joins TRBV6-1 to TRBJ1-1; tentative D call: TRBD1 (6 bases). Per germline, CDR1 MNHNS and CDR2 SASEGT. This CDR3 has 15 amino acids. Trimming pared 0 bases from V and 8 bases from J, leaving 16 bases between. The CDR3: CASSEATQGRVEAFF. The CDR3 DNA follows: TGTGCCAGCAGTGAAGCCACCCAGGGGAGGGTCGAAGCTTTCTTT.

The chain uses TRBV4-1 and TRBJ2-2; 7 positions match TRBD1. There are 16 residues in the CDR3. The germline CDR1 and CDR2 sequences are MGHRA and YSYEKL. Germline trimming cut 1 base from V and 3 bases from J; bases unmatched to any gene: 5. The DNA for the CDR3 is TGCGCCAGCAGCCAAGTAACAGGGGATGACACCGGGGAGCTGTTTTTT. The encoded protein is CASSQVTGDDTGELFF.

The V and J genes are TRBV4-3 and TRBJ1-1, with D perhaps matching TRBD1 (5 bases). The length of the CDR3 is 15 residues. V shed 1 base and J shed 3 bases, with 12 bases lying between them. Germline loops: CDR1 LGHNA, CDR2 YSLEER. The CDR3 bases are TGCGCCAGCAGCCAAGGGGGCGCGGCTGACACTGAAGCTTTCTTT. Translation: CASSQGGAADTEAFF.

The chain links TRBV5-8 to TRBJ1-1; 8 bases match TRBD1. The CDR3 extends over 16 amino acids. Germline CDR1 SGHTS, CDR2 YDEGEE. Trimming took 0 bases from V and 4 from J; bases not matched to a gene: 8. The DNA of the CDR3 is TGTGCCAGCAGCTTGGTCAGGGGGCAAGGGTCCACTGAAGCTTTCTTT. Protein: CASSLVRGQGSTEAFF. Based on the CDR3 plus reference TRBV5-8 and TRBJ1-1, the full variable domain is EAGVTQSPTHLIKTRGQQATLRCSPISGHTSVYWYQQALGLGLQFLLWYDEGEERNRGNFPPRFSGRQFPNYSSELNVNALELEDSALYLCASSLVRGQGSTEAFFGQGTRLTVV.

The CDR3 is CASSVGGLASAREQYF. CDR3 coding DNA: TGTGCCAGCAGCGTAGGGGGACTAGCCTCGGCCAGGGAGCAGTACTTC. This chain uses TRBV9 with TRBJ2-7; 9 bases line up with TRBD2. V gave up 0 bases and J gave up 7 bases; unmatched junction bases: 11. This CDR3 spans 16 amino acids. Germline lookup yields CDR1 SGDLS and CDR2 YYNGEE.

This chain links TRBV27 with TRBJ1-5; maybe TRBD1 (6 bases). Per germline, CDR1 MNHEY and CDR2 SMNVEV (reference sequence). V lost 6 bases, J lost 4 bases, and 16 bases lay in between. This CDR3 is 15 amino acids long. CDR3 bases: TGTGCCAGCAGAAATAATCAGGACAGAAATCAGCCCCAGCATTTT. The encoded protein is CASRNNQDRNQPQHF.

The gene calls are TRBV18 and TRBJ2-2; TRBD1 matches 8 bases. The germline V gene encodes CDR1 KGHSH and CDR2 LQKENI. Germline trimming cut 1 base from V and 5 bases from J; bases unmatched to any gene: 6. The CDR3 spans 16 residues. The CDR3 here is CASSPRGQEGTGELFF. CDR3 sequence (DNA): TGTGCCAGCTCACCACGGGGACAGGAAGGGACCGGGGAGCTGTTTTTT.

The chain joins TRBV11-2 to TRBJ1-4; D perhaps matches TRBD1 (5 bases). V was shortened by 1 base and J by 6 bases, with 12 bases between the two germline ends. The CDR3 has 15 amino acids. CDR1 and CDR2 (germline): SGHAT, FQNNGV. As DNA, the CDR3 is TGTGCCAGCAGCTTAGGGTGGGGCGGAGATGAAAAACTGTTTTTT. Its protein product is CASSLGWGGDEKLFF.

This sequence joins TRBV4-2 and TRBJ1-4; TRBD1 is a possible D gene (6 bases). The germline CDR1 and CDR2 sequences are LGHNA and YNFKEQ. The CDR3 extends over 15 amino acids. Deletions cut 4 bases from V and 5 bases from J, with 14 bases between. CDR3: CASSLRTEQNEKLFF. The CDR3 bases are TGTGCCAGCAGCCTCCGGACAGAACAGAATGAAAAACTGTTTTTT.